This T cell receptor (beta chain) came from a study of T cells in Graves' hyperthyroidism and ophthalmopathy. Study-level points and caveats: Ophthalmopathy got predicted by the model a median about 6.7 months before its onset. Stable hyperthyroidism and ophthalmopathy were separated using 13 V-J signatures. Among thyroid clonotypes expanded above 0.001, most also appeared in blood.

As to this clonotype: Antigen unknown.

Patients aged 18 to 65 with hyperthyroidism were newly diagnosed, with duration under 2 months. There were TCR beta CDR3 regions amplified from RNA transcripts. The study used the HTBI primer set for a first-round RT-PCR of the TCR CDR3. In TCRdb, the multiplex PCR reads were re-called with MiXCR into one record per CDR3 protein. The repertoire includes approximately 720,000 distinct CDR3 sequences, approximately 18% of them detected once, and approximately 15% sits in the top ten. In germline, CDR1 is MGHDK, CDR2 SYGVNS. This CDR3 has 15 residues. Unmatched junction bases numbered 7, after V lost 1 base and J lost 5 bases.

Input material: blood. The chain carries TRBV25-1 and TRBJ1-1, with TRBD1 matching over 7 bases. This sequence was found in a woman between 45 and 65 years old with Graves' hyperthyroidism that later progressed to Graves' ophthalmopathy. CDR3 DNA: TGTGCCAGCAGTGAATTAATGGCAGGGGGTACTGAAGCTTTCTTT. Translation gives CASSELMAGGTEAFF. Drawing the rest from reference TRBV25-1 and TRBJ1-1, the complete variable domain is EADIYQTPRYLVIGTGKKITLECSQTMGHDKMYWYQQDPGMELHLIHYSYGVNSTEKGDLSSESTVSRIRTEHFPLTLESARPSHTSQYLCASSELMAGGTEAFFGQGTRLTVV.